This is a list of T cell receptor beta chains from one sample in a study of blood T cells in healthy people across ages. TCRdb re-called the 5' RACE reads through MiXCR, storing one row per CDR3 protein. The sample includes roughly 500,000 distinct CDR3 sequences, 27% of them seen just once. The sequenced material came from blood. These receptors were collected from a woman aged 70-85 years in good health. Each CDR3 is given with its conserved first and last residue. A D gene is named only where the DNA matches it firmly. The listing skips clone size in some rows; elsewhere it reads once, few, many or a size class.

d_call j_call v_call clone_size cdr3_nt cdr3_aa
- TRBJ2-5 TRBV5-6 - TGTGCCAGCAGCGGGGACAAGTCGGAGACCCAGTACTTC CASSGDKSETQYF
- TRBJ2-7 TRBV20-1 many TGCAGTGCTAGAGATTGGGTTGGGAGGCGAAGGGTGCCCTACGAGCAGTACTTC CSARDWVGRRRVPYEQYF
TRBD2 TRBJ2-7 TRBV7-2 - TGTGCCAGCAGCTTATCGGGGGGTCTGTTCTATCCGTACTTC CASSLSGGLFYPYF
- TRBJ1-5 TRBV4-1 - TGCGCCAGCAGCCGAGATCAGCCGGGCAATCAGCCCCAGCATTTT CASSRDQPGNQPQHF
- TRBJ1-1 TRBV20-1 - TGCAGTGCTAGTAATTCTGGGAACACTGAAGCTTTCTTT CSASNSGNTEAFF
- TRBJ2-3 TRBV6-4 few TGTGCCAGCAGTGACTTTAGGAGCCTCATATCTAGCACAGATACGCAGTATTTT CASSDFRSLISSTDTQYF
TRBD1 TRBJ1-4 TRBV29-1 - TGCAGCGTTGCTAAGGGGACAGGTTCAACTAATGAAAAACTGTTTTTT CSVAKGTGSTNEKLFF
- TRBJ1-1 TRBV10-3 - TGTGCCATCAGTGATGGGGGGGCGAACACTGAAGCTTTCTTT CAISDGGANTEAFF
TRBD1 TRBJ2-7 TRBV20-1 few TGCAGCCCCAGGAACCGGGACAGGATCTACGAGCAGTACTTC CSPRNRDRIYEQYF
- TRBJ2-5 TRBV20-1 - TGCAGTGCTCTGACTGAACAAGAGACCCAGTACTTC CSALTEQETQYF
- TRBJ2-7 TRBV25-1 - TGTGCCAGCAGCGATCCGGGACCGAGTTACGAGCAGTACTTC CASSDPGPSYEQYF
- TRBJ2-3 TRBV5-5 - TGTGCCAGCAGCGTGCATCTCCGGGCTACGCAGTATTTT CASSVHLRATQYF
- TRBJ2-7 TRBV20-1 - TGCAGTGCTAGAGACGGCACAATAGGCGGCGACCAGTACTTC CSARDGTIGGDQYF
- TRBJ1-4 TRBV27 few TGTGCCAGCCGGGACACCGGGAAGGAAAAGCTGTTTTTT CASRDTGKEKLFF
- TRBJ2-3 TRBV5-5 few TGTGCCAGCAGCACCCCTAGTTTAGATACGCAGTATTTT CASSTPSLDTQYF
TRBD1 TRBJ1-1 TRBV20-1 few TGCAGTGCTCTTCGACAGGGTTCAGCTGAAGCTTTCTTT CSALRQGSAEAFF
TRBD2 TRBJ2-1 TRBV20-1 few TGCAGTGCCCCCTCGGGGCTAGCGGGTTCCTACAATGAGCAGTTCTTC CSAPSGLAGSYNEQFF
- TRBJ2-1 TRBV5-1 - TGCGCCAGCAGCCCGAGGGCGGACAACAATGAGCAGTTCTTC CASSPRADNNEQFF
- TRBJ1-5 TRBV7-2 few TGTGCCAGCAGCCCAGTTGGGGGATCCGGTCAGCCCCAGCATTTT CASSPVGGSGQPQHF
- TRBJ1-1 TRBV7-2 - TGTGCCAGCAGCTTAGTAACGGGACGCGACGAAGCTTTCTTT CASSLVTGRDEAFF
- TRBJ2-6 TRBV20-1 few TGCAGTGCTAGAGATCATGACGGGGCTGGGGCCAACGTCCTGACTTTC CSARDHDGAGANVLTF
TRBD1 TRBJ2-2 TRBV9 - TGTGCCAGCGCCAGGGGGCCCTCTAACACCGGGGAGCTGTTTTTT CASARGPSNTGELFF
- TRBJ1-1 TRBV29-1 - TGCAGCGTGCACAGGGAACTTAACACTGAAGCTTTCTTT CSVHRELNTEAFF
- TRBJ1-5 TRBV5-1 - TGCGCCAGCAGCTTGGGGGACTCTAATAGCAATCAGCCCCAGCATTTT CASSLGDSNSNQPQHF
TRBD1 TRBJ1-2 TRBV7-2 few TGTGCCAGCAGCTGGCGGGACAGTAGATATGGCTACACCTTC CASSWRDSRYGYTF
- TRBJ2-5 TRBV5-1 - TGCGCCAGCAACTTGGGGACGGGCTACGCGGAGACCCAGTACTTC CASNLGTGYAETQYF
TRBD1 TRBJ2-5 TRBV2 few TGTGCCAGCAGTGTCGACCCGGGACAGGGCCAGTACTTC CASSVDPGQGQYF
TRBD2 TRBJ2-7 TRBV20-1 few TGCAGTGCTAGCGGGACTAGCGGCTACTCCTACGAGCAGTACTTC CSASGTSGYSYEQYF
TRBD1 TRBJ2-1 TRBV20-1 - TGCAGTGTCTCAGAGGGGACAGGGTCCTACAATGAGCAGTTCTTC CSVSEGTGSYNEQFF
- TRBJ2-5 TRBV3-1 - TGTGCCAGCAGCCTTGGACACCAAAAGAACACCCAGTACTTC CASSLGHQKNTQYF
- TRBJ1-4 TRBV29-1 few TGCAGCGTTACCGACCCGACAGGAAAAGTTGAAAAACTGTTTTTT CSVTDPTGKVEKLFF
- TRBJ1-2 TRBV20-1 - TGCAGTGCTAGGGAGACGGAGTACAGGCTCTATGGCTACACCTTC CSARETEYRLYGYTF
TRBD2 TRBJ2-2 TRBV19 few TGTGCCAGTACTAATAGCGGGGGGCCCCGTAAGGAGCTGTTTTTT CASTNSGGPRKELFF
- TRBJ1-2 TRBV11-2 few TGTGCCAGCAGCCCCGGGGGGCGTGGCTATGGCTACACCTTC CASSPGGRGYGYTF
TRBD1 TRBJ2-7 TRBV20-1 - TGCAGTGCCGGAGGGGGTCAGGGGGCCGACGAGCAGTACTTC CSAGGGQGADEQYF
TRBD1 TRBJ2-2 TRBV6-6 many TGTGCCAGCAGTCGGGACAGGGGGCCCGGGGAGCTGTTTTTT CASSRDRGPGELFF
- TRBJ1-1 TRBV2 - TGTGCCAGCAGCCAAATGGTGGTCGCTGAAGCTTTCTTT CASSQMVVAEAFF
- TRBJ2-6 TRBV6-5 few TGTGCCAGCCTAAGATCCGGGGCCAACGTCCTGACTTTC CASLRSGANVLTF
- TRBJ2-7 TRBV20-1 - TGCAGTGCTAGGCCCCTTGAGCGTCCCTACGAGCAGTACTTC CSARPLERPYEQYF
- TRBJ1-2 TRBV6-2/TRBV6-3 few TGTGCCAGCAGTGTCACGGACCTCTATGGCTACACCTTC CASSVTDLYGYTF
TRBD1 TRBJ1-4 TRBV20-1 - TGCAGTGCCCCACGGACAGGGAATGAAAAACTGTTTTTT CSAPRTGNEKLFF
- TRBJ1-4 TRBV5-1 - TGCGCCAGCAGCTTGGGCGACCGGAATGAAAAACTGTTTTTT CASSLGDRNEKLFF
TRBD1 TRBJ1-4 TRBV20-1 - TGCAGTGCTACGGACAGGTCAACTAATGAAAAACTGTTTTTT CSATDRSTNEKLFF
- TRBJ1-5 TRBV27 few TGTGCCAGCAGTTTAGCAACAGGTCAGCCCCAGCATTTT CASSLATGQPQHF
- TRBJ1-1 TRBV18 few TGTGCCAGCTCAGCCACGAGGGTGCCGAACACTGAAGCTTTCTTT CASSATRVPNTEAFF
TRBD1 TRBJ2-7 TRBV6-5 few TGTGCCAGCAGAACCGGGACAGGGGGCGAGCAGTACTTC CASRTGTGGEQYF
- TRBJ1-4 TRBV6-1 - TGTGCCAGCAGTGCTTACGGTTCACCGGGTACTGAAAAACTGTTTTTT CASSAYGSPGTEKLFF
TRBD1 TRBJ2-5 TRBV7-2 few TGTGCCAGCAGCGCCCGAACCGGGACAGGGGGATTAAGGCAGCTCTTC CASSARTGTGGLRQLF
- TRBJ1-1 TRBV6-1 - TGTGCCAGCATGCGGAGCTTGAACACTGAAGCTTTCTTT CASMRSLNTEAFF
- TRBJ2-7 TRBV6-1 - TGTGCCAGCAGTCGGCAGGTCATCCTCTCCTACGAGCAGTACTTC CASSRQVILSYEQYF
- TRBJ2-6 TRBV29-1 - TGCAGCGTCCTAGGGGGTAAGGGGGCCAACGTCCTGACTTTC CSVLGGKGANVLTF
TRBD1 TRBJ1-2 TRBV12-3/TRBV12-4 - TGTGCCAGCAGTTTTGGGACAGGGCTCTATGGCTACACCTTC CASSFGTGLYGYTF
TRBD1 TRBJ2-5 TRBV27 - TGTGCCAGCAGGCAAGCTTCGGGACAGGTTGCCTATGGGACCCAGTACTTC CASRQASGQVAYGTQYF
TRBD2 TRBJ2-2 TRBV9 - TGTGCCAGCAGCGTAGGACTAGCGGGGGCTTACACCGGGGAGCTGTTTTTT CASSVGLAGAYTGELFF
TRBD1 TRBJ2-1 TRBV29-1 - TGCAGCTCGGGACAGGTGGGGAATCACCGGTTCTTC CSSGQVGNHRFF